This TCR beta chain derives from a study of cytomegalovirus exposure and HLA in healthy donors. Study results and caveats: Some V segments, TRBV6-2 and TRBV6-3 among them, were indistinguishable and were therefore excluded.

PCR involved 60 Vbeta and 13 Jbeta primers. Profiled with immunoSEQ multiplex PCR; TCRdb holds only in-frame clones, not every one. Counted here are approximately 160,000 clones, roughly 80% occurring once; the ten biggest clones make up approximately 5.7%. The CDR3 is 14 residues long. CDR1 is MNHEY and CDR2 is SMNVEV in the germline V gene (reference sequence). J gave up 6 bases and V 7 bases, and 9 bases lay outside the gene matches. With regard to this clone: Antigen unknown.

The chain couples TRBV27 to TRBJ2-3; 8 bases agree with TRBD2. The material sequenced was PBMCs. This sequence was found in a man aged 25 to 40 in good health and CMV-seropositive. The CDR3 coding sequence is TGTGCCAGCAACCTTAGCGGGGCTAGGGATACGCAGTATTTT. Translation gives CASNLSGARDTQYF.